This T cell receptor (beta chain) was sequenced during a study of shared clonotypes between healthy human individuals (dated by TCRdb to the early 2020s). Concerning the study at large: The cohort comprised a couple of women and a few men aged 18 to 49 years. For each donor, three plates each were used for CD4 naive and CD4 memory, two plates were used for CD8 naive, and one plate was used for CD8 memory. Different laboratories and diverse techniques were used to prepare libraries and sequence TCR repertoires, to increase sequencing depth and limit assay-specific biases. Between about 0.94 and 8.9 billion PBMCs per donor were obtained by leukapheresis. To estimate repertoire size and how much clonotypes are shared between individuals, the study performed deep sequencing of blood TCR repertoires from roughly five healthy adults. The full study reports these points: Because the study included only a small number of donors, the genetic and exposure-history diversity represented was limited. Only blood was sampled, and tissue TCR repertoires likely differ from those in blood. Clonotypes shared by all four sorted-subset donors showed higher generation probabilities than non-shared clonotypes. Incomplete sequencing was indicated by rarefaction of sorted-subset datasets, despite the large sequencing depth. When a handful of donors were compared, the shared fraction of clonotypes was 5% to 6.5% for naive CD4, 3.5% to 4% for naive CD8, 2.3% for memory CD4, and 0.35% to 0.4% for memory CD8. Naive subsets generally had larger estimated clonotype richness than memory subsets. Pairwise subsampling indicated that sequencing depth was expected to affect the degree of clonotype sharing among donors.

CD8 naive samples were obtained by positive selection for CCR7 among CD45RO-negative cells, yielding a CD45RA+CCR7+ population from which TemRA cells were excluded. The donors were healthy, HIV-negative adults with no recently reported acute infections or vaccinations. Every donor was a Caucasian adult living in Nashville, Tennessee, USA. Blood was obtained by leukapheresis, after which PBMCs were separated by Ficoll-Histopaque density gradient centrifugation and cryopreserved in liquid nitrogen vapor phase. Analytical flow cytometry was used to check the purity and quantity of each magnetically sorted T cell population. From each sorted fraction, genomic DNA was isolated and quantified by UV absorbance on a Nanodrop 2000c. As concerns this clone: Its binding antigen is unknown. No much larger clone exists at a distance of one base, and base qualities are not known.

Using the deep immunoSEQ assay, multiplex PCR amplified TCR CDR3 regions from genomic DNA. Genomic DNA extracted from each cell subset was distributed evenly over all wells of several immunoSEQ 96-well plates, and each plate served as one replicate. For sorted subsets, around 0.2 ug genomic DNA, equal to approximately 30,000 T cell genomes, was loaded into each replicate PCR. Purified libraries were measured with a Qubit 3.0 fluorometer, size-checked on a Bioanalyzer 2100, and measured again with the KAPA Library Quantification kit. Each immunoSEQ 96-well plate was sequenced on its own single-read 150-cycle Illumina NextSeq 550 flow cell. The original methods were these. Because only junctional sequences without quality scores were contained in the immunoSEQ output, filtering matching that applied to full-length reads could not be performed. To assign V/J genes and CDR3, sequences were annotated using PyIR, a Python wrapper for IgBLAST v1.9, with IMGT germline references. Reads were filtered out if the reads had weak V/J assignments (E-value above 1e-6), no CDR3, stop codons, out-of-frame junctions, or ambiguous translated residues. A V3J clonotype was defined by an identical inferred V gene, J gene, and CDR3 amino acid sequence. To compute the percentage overlap between repertoires, the number of shared unique clonotypes was divided by the size of the smaller repertoire. Three approaches were used to assess repertoire richness: RTK rarefaction, the Chao1 estimator, and Recon v2.1 estimates of unobserved clonotypes. OLGA was used to compute generation probabilities for all TCRbeta clonotypes that the gDNA method yielded from four donors. Entries here come from immuneACCESS through TCRdb and include only in-frame sequences with V and J called. Some clones fail to appear in such tables; in the studies checked, an unresolved V gene covers under half of the shortfall, and the cause of the remainder is unknown. V, J and clone size derive from that table, while D and trimming were established from the DNA sequence. The sample profile shows about 610,000 clones; about 95% of them were found once. The ten largest clones take up more than 0.085% of the sample.

From the cysteine through the phenylalanine, the CDR3 covers 14 amino acids. The sequence is cut down to CDR3 DNA, 42 bases in frame from base 1. The germline V gene encodes CDR1 SGHNT and CDR2 YYREEE (reference sequence). V loses 2 bases, J loses 3 bases, and the germline ends lie 12 bases apart. In this chain, TRBV5-4 is recombined with TRBJ2-7; matching of 5 bases hints at TRBD1 as the D gene. The sequence derives from a woman aged 25 to 39 in good health. Material: naive CD8+ T cells sorted from blood. What this sample's cell subset or site label stands for: CD45RA+CCR7+. The base sequence is TGTGCCAGCAGCTTCACAGGCCAACTCTACGAGCAGTACTTC. It translates as CASSFTGQLYEQYF.